This TCR beta chain is drawn from a study of post-analysis software for immune sequencing data. The study, taken as a whole, reports: Five TRBV segments were more frequent in patients than controls; TRBV5-6, TRBV5-1 and TRBV20-1 belonged to this group.

Sequencing libraries made from TCR beta cDNA carried unique molecular identifiers. TCRdb reprocessed the PCR reads via MiXCR and lists one record per CDR3 protein. The sample records about 770,000 distinct CDR3 sequences, approximately 44% being singletons. J was trimmed by 9 bases and V by 2 bases; bases with no gene match: 11. CDR3 length: 15 residues. Per germline, CDR1 SGDLS and CDR2 YYNGEE. Comments on this clonotype: Its antigen remains unidentified.

This TCR came from a girl aged 10 to 17 with multiple sclerosis. The sample consisted of blood. J is TRBJ2-1 and V is TRBV9, with 7 bases lining up with TRBD2. The CDR3 DNA reads TGTGCCAGCAGCGTCAGCGGGGCCCCCTGGGGTGAGCAGTTCTTC. This sequence encodes CASSVSGAPWGEQFF.